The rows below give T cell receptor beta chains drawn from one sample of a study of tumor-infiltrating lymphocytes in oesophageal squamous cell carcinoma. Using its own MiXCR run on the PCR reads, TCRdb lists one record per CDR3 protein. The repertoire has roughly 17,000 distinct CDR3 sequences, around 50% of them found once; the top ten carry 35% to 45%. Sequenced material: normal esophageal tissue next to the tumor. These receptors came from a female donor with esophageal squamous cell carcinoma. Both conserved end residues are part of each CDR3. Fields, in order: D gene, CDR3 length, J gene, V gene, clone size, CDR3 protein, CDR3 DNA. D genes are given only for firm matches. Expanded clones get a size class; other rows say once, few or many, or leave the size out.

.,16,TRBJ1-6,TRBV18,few,CASSPKGGSGESPLHF,TGTGCCAGCTCACCAAAAGGGGGGTCAGGCGAATCACCCCTCCACTTT
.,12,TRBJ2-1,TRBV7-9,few,CASSLAEDEQFF,TGTGCCAGCAGCTTGGCGGAAGATGAGCAGTTCTTC
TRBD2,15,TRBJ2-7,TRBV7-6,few,CASSRTGGNTGELYF,TGTGCCAGCAGCCGGACGGGAGGGAACACCGGGGAGCTGTACTTC
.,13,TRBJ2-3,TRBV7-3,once,CASSLTLADTQYF,TGTGCCAGCAGCTTAACGTTGGCAGATACGCAGTATTTT
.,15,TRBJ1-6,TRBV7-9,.,CASSLMRGDRSPLHF,TGTGCCAGCAGCTTGATGAGAGGGGACCGATCACCCCTCCACTTT
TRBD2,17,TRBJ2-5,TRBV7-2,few,CASSLALAGDYQETQYF,TGTGCCAGCAGCTTAGCACTAGCGGGAGACTATCAAGAGACCCAGTACTTC
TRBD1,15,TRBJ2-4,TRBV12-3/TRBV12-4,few,CASSADRVVKNIQYF,TGTGCCAGCAGCGCTGACAGGGTCGTCAAAAACATTCAGTACTTC
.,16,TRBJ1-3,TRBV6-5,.,CASRIKTGPSGNTIYF,TGTGCCAGCAGAATCAAGACAGGCCCCTCTGGAAACACCATATATTTT
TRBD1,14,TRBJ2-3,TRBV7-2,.,CASSPRQGTDTQYF,TGTGCCAGCAGCCCCCGACAGGGAACAGATACGCAGTATTTT
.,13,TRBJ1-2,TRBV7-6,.,CASSQDFNYGYTF,TGTGCCAGCAGCCAGGACTTTAACTATGGCTACACCTTC
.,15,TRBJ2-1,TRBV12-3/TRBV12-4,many,CASSLAQGNGSPLHF,TGTGCCAGCAGTTTAGCGCAGGGAAATGGCTCACCCCTCCACTTC
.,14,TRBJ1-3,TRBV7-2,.,CASSFQGSGNTIYF,TGTGCCAGCAGCTTCCAGGGGTCTGGAAACACCATATATTTT
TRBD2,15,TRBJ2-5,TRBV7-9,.,CASSPSGGHQETQYF,TGTGCCAGCAGCCCTAGCGGGGGGCACCAAGAGACCCAGTACTTC
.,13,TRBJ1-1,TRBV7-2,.,CASSPPGDTPQFF,TGTGCCAGCAGCCCCCCTGGGGACACCCCCCAGTTCTTT
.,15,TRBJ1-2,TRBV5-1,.,CASSINRDLVYGYTF,TGCGCCAGCAGCATTAACCGGGACCTCGTCTATGGCTACACCTTC
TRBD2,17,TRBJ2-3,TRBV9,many,CASSVSERGGRRDTQYF,TGTGCCAGCAGCGTATCTGAGCGGGGGGGCCGGAGAGATACGCAGTATTTT
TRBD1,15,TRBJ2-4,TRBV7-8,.,CASSEPYRGKNIQYF,TGTGCCAGCAGCGAACCATACAGGGGCAAAAACATTCAGTACTTC
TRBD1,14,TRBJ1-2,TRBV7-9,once,CASSPTGGVYGYTF,TGTGCCAGCAGCCCTACAGGGGGCGTCTATGGCTACACCTTC
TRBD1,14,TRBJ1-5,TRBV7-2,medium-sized,CASRTGGGNQPQHF,TGTGCCAGTAGGACAGGGGGAGGCAATCAGCCCCAGCATTTT
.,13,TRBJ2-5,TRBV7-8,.,CASSRDLQETQYF,TGTGCCAGCAGCCGGGACCTCCAAGAGACCCAGTACTTC
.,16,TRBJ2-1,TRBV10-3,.,CASSVFQRSSYNEQFF,TGTGCCAGCAGTGTCTTCCAACGGAGCTCCTACAATGAGCAGTTCTTC
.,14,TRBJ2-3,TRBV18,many,CASSPALITDTQYF,TGTGCCAGCTCACCGGCTCTAATCACAGATACGCAGTATTTT
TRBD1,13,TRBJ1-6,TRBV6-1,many,CASTRTGDSPLHF,TGTGCCAGCACTAGGACAGGTGATTCACCCCTCCACTTT
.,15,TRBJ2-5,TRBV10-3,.,CAIKTYVEGAETQYF,TGTGCCATCAAGACCTATGTGGAGGGGGCAGAGACCCAGTACTTC
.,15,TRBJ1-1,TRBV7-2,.,CASSLTPWDGSEAFF,TGTGCCAGCAGCTTAACTCCATGGGACGGCAGTGAAGCTTTCTTT
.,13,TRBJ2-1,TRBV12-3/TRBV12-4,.,CASSLAYSGEQFF,TGTGCCAGCAGTTTAGCATACTCAGGTGAGCAGTTCTTC
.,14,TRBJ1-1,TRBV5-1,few,CASSFGRMNTEAFF,TGCGCCAGCAGCTTCGGGAGGATGAACACTGAAGCTTTCTTT
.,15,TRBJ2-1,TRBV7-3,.,CASSLGSSSYNEQFF,TGTGCCAGCAGCTTAGGGTCCAGCTCCTACAATGAGCAGTTCTTC
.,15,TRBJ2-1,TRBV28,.,CASSLQPSSYNEQFF,TGTGCCAGCAGCTTACAGCCCTCTTCCTACAATGAGCAGTTCTTC
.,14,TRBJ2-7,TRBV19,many,CASSIRDNPYEQYF,TGTGCCAGTAGTATCAGGGATAACCCCTACGAGCAGTACTTC
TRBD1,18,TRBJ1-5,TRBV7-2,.,CASSPRATGSYSNQPQHF,TGTGCCAGCAGCCCAAGAGCGACAGGGTCCTATAGCAATCAGCCCCAGCATTTT
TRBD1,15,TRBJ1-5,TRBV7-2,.,CASSLGTGFGQPQHF,TGTGCCAGCAGCTTAGGGACAGGGTTTGGTCAGCCCCAGCATTTT
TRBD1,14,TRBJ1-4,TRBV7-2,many,CASSLTGGLEKLFF,TGTGCCAGCAGCTTGACAGGGGGTCTTGAAAAACTGTTTTTT
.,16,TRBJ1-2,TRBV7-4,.,CASSTRGGYCRYGYTF,TGTGCCAGCAGCACTAGGGGGGGATATTGCAGGTATGGCTACACCTTC
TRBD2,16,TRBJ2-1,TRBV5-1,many,CASSLGTSGEYNEQFF,TGCGCCAGCAGCTTGGGGACTAGCGGGGAATACAATGAGCAGTTCTTC
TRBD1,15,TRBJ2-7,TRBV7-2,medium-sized,CASSQQGASVAEQYF,TGTGCCAGCAGCCAACAGGGGGCCAGTGTGGCCGAGCAGTACTTC
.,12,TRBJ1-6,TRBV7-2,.,CASSADWAEQYF,TGTGCCAGCAGCGCGGACTGGGCGGAGCAGTACTTT
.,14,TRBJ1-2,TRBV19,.,CASSIRPLDYGYTF,TGTGCCAGTAGTATAAGACCCCTTGACTATGGCTACACCTTC
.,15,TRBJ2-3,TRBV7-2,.,CASSLGTPRTDTQYF,TGTGCCAGCAGCTTAGGGACCCCCCGCACAGATACGCAGTATTTT
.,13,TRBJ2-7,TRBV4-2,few,CASSGTGFNEQYF,TGTGCCAGCAGTGGGACGGGGTTTAACGAGCAGTACTTC
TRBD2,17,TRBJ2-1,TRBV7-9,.,CASSLGLGGSSYNEQFF,TGTGCCAGCAGCTTAGGCCTCGGGGGGAGCTCCTACAATGAGCAGTTCTTC
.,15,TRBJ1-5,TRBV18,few,CASSPSGGGNQPQHF,TGTGCCAGCTCACCCTCGGGGGGAGGCAATCAGCCCCAGCATTTT
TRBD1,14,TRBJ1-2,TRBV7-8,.,CASSPLQGVVGYTF,TGTGCCAGCAGCCCTCTACAGGGGGTGGTAGGCTACACCTTC
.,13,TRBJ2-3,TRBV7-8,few,CASRMSREPTQYF,TGTGCCAGCAGGATGTCCCGTGAGCCAACGCAGTATTTT
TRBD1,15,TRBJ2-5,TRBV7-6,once,CASSLGTGDQETQYF,TGTGCCAGCAGCTTGGGGACAGGGGACCAAGAGACCCAGTACTTC
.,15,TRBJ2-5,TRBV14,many,CASSQNRVLLETQYF,TGTGCCAGCAGCCAAAACAGGGTGTTGTTAGAGACCCAGTACTTC
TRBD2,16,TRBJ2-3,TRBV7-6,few,CASSLASGGGTDTQYF,TGTGCCAGCAGCTTAGCCAGCGGGGGTGGTACAGATACGCAGTATTTT
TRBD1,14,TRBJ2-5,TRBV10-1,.,CASSDPGQEETQYF,TGCGCCAGCAGTGATCCGGGACAGGAAGAGACCCAGTACTTC
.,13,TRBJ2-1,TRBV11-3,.,CASSSNSYNEQFF,TGTGCCAGCAGCTCAAACAGCTACAATGAGCAGTTCTTC
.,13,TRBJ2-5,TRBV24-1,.,CATGESPQETQYF,TGTGCCACCGGTGAGTCTCCACAAGAGACCCAGTACTTC
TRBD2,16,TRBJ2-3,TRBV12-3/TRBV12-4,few,CASRGTSGSVTDTQYF,TGTGCCAGCAGGGGGACTAGCGGGAGCGTCACAGATACGCAGTATTTT
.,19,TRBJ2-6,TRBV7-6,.,CASSPATALSGSGANVLTF,TGTGCCAGCAGTCCCGCGACGGCCCTCTCGGGCTCTGGGGCCAACGTCCTGACTTTC
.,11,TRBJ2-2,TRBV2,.,CASRYTGELFF,TGTGCCAGCAGGTACACCGGGGAGCTGTTTTTT
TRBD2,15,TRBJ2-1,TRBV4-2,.,CASSYSGIGSNEQFF,TGTGCCAGCAGCTATAGCGGGATCGGGTCCAATGAGCAGTTCTTC
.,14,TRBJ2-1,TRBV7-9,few,CASSFSGASGEQFF,TGTGCCAGCAGCTTTTCGGGGGCCTCGGGTGAGCAGTTCTTC
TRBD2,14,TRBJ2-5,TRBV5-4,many,CASSSSGGGETQYF,TGTGCCAGCAGCTCCTCCGGGGGGGGCGAGACCCAGTACTTC
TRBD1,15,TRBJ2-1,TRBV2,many,CASSRQGFTYNEQFF,TGTGCCAGCAGTCGACAGGGATTTACCTACAATGAGCAGTTCTTC
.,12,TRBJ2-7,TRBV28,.,CASRKQGYEQYF,TGTGCCAGCAGGAAACAGGGCTACGAGCAGTACTTC
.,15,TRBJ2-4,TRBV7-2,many,CASSPDHNKGNIQYF,TGTGCCAGCAGCCCAGACCACAACAAGGGAAACATTCAGTACTTC
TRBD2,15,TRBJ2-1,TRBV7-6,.,CASSLDGSGSNEQFF,TGTGCCAGCAGCTTAGATGGTAGCGGGAGTAATGAGCAGTTCTTC